These 22 T cell receptor beta chains were all obtained from the same sample, sequenced in a study of low-dose radiotherapy and immunotherapy resistance in tumors. Noted time point: before trial treatment. cDNA synthesis used a TRAV/TRBV-specific primer set for both chains. The authors amplified TCRs for approximately 18 PCR cycles with a constant-region primer and a V-primer adapter. A single record per CDR3 protein comes from TCRdb applying MiXCR to the reads. Among 85,000 to 100,000 distinct CDR3 sequences listed, 8% to 10% were seen once. The sample consisted of PBMCs, taken before treatment. These receptors were collected from a male donor with prostate cancer.

This clonotype was observed at least ten times. Written as DNA, the CDR3 is TGTGCCAGCAGTGATGAGGGCGGGAGTACAAACGAGCAGTACTTC. This translates into CASSDEGGSTNEQYF. The chain links TRBV6-1 to TRBJ2-7, with 7 nucleotides matching TRBD2. This CDR3 is 15 amino acids long. Trimming took 3 bases from V and 5 from J; bases not matched to a gene: 10. Germline-derived CDR1 and CDR2 are MNHNS and SASEGT.

There are many counts of this clonotype. The genes are TRBV20-1 and TRBJ1-2, with D hard to call. CDR3 size: 11 residues. V was cut by 3 bases and J by 4 bases, with 6 bases left in between. In germline, CDR1 is DFQATT, CDR2 SNEGSKA (reference sequence). The CDR3 bases are TGCAGTGCTAGCAATATCTATGGCTACACCTTC. Residues: CSASNIYGYTF.

Remarks on this clonotype: A read error likely explains this, since a far larger clone differs by one base. The rearrangement links TRBV4-1 to TRBJ2-1; perhaps TRBD2 as D (5 bases). The length of the CDR3 is 15 residues. The V end was cut by 0 bases, the J end by 9 bases, with 15 bases between. CDR1 and CDR2 from the germline V gene are MGHRA and YSYEKL. CDR3 in amino acids: CASSQDRLAVSEQFF. The CDR3 nucleotides are TGCGCCAGCAGCCAAGATCGCCTAGCCGTCAGTGAGCAGTTCTTC.

This chain links TRBV28 with TRBJ2-7; a possible D gene is TRBD2 (5 bases). Trimming left V 10 bases short and J 7 bases short, with 14 bases between. This CDR3 has 11 amino acids. Germline V gene lookup returns CDR1 MDHEN and CDR2 SYDVKM. CDR3 in amino acids: CANSGYNEQYF. The DNA for the CDR3 is TGTGCCAACAGCGGATACAATGAGCAGTACTTC.

In its sample, this clonotype was seen many times. The chain links TRBV5-1 to TRBJ2-7, with a weak D call TRBD2 (5 bases). V lost 4 bases and J lost 5, with 13 bases in between. The CDR3 consists of 13 residues. The germline CDR1 and CDR2 sequences are SGHRS and YFSETQ. The CDR3: CASSIYDGDEQYF. The DNA of the CDR3 is TGCGCCAGCAGCATCTACGACGGGGACGAGCAGTACTTC. The whole variable domain, filled in from reference TRBV5-1 and TRBJ2-7, reads KAGVTQTPRYLIKTRGQQVTLSCSPISGHRSVSWYQQTPGQGLQFLFEYFSETQRNKGNFPGRFSGRQFSNSRSEMNVSTLELGDSALYLCASSIYDGDEQYFGPGTRLTVT.

This chain joins TRBV7-2 and TRBJ2-7, with TRBD2 as a possible D gene (6 bases). Germline V gives CDR1 SGHTA, CDR2 FQGNSA. The ends were cut back, 1 base at V and 7 bases at J, with 14 bases in the middle. The CDR3 is 14 residues long. As DNA, the CDR3 is TGTGCCAGCAGCTTAGGCCCGGGAGCGAGTGAGCAGTACTTC. It encodes CASSLGPGASEQYF.

At least ten counts were recorded for this clonotype. The chain carries TRBV5-4 and TRBJ2-6; 14 nucleotides match TRBD2. This CDR3 has 20 residues. With V trimmed by 4 bases and J by 0 bases, 9 bases remained unmatched. The germline gives CDR1 SGHNT, CDR2 YYREEE (reference sequence). CDR3 coding DNA: TGTGCCAGCAGCCATGGGGGGACTAGCGGGGGTCCCTCTGGGGCCAACGTCCTGACTTTC. It translates to CASSHGGTSGGPSGANVLTF.

This clonotype was counted at least ten times. The rearrangement joins TRBV28 to TRBJ1-5; 8 nucleotides line up with TRBD1. This CDR3 comprises 13 residues. CDR1 and CDR2 (germline): MDHEN, SYDVKM. V trimming: 6 bases; J trimming: 4 bases; junction bases outside the gene matches: 2. As DNA, the CDR3 is TGTGCCAGCAGGGACAGGGTAAATCAGCCCCAGCATTTT. This codes for CASRDRVNQPQHF.

The table lists this clonotype with many counts. V is TRBV20-1 and J is TRBJ2-1; TRBD2 matches at 16 bases. After removal of 1 base from V and 9 bases from J, the junction contained 18 bases not matched to a gene. From germline, CDR1 is DFQATT and CDR2 SNEGSKA (reference sequence). The CDR3 extends over 20 amino acids. CDR3 nucleotide sequence: TGCAGTGCTAGAGGCCCGGGACTAGCGGGGGGGTTCCCCCAGGGCGGTGAGCAGTTCTTC. This encodes CSARGPGLAGGFPQGGEQFF.

Many counts were recorded for this clonotype. The chain carries TRBV29-1 and TRBJ1-2; D not resolved. Germline assignment: CDR1 SQVTM and CDR2 ANQGSEA. Trimming left V 7 bases short and J 2 bases short, with 11 bases between. The CDR3 extends over 12 amino acids. Here the CDR3 reads CSDSQENYGYTF. In DNA form, the CDR3 reads TGCAGCGATAGCCAGGAGAACTATGGCTACACCTTC.

Ten or more counts support this clonotype. The J gene is TRBJ2-6, the V gene TRBV9; D gene unclear. The V and J ends lost 3 bases and 0 bases respectively, with 10 bases between them. The CDR3 covers 16 residues. Per the germline V gene, CDR1 is SGDLS and CDR2 is YYNGEE. The CDR3 region is CASSDFLSSGANVLTF. CDR3 sequence (DNA): TGTGCCAGCAGCGATTTCCTAAGCTCTGGGGCCAACGTCCTGACTTTC.

The genes are TRBV10-3 and TRBJ2-7; 10 bases are a match to TRBD2. V lost 3 bases, J lost 1 base, and 0 bases stayed unmatched. Germline CDR1 and CDR2: ENHRY and SYGVKD. The CDR3 has 14 amino acids. The CDR3 bases are TGTGCCATCAGTGAACTAGCGGGGTCCTACGAGCAGTACTTC. Its translation is CAISELAGSYEQYF.

This clonotype appeared many times. This chain links TRBV20-1 with TRBJ2-7, with D hard to call. CDR3 length: 12 residues. Germline loops: CDR1 DFQATT, CDR2 SNEGSKA (reference sequence). Deletions cut 0 bases from V and 4 bases from J, with 7 bases between. CDR3 DNA sequence: TGCAGTGCTAGAGAGAGGAGTTACGAGCAGTACTTC. It translates to CSARERSYEQYF.

Ten or more counts support this clonotype. The CDR3 here is CSVDFSGHLNTEAFF. As DNA, the CDR3 is TGCAGCGTCGACTTCTCTGGACATTTGAACACTGAAGCTTTCTTT. The chain employs TRBV29-1 and TRBJ1-1; tentative D call: TRBD1 (5 bases). Germline-derived CDR1 and CDR2 are SQVTM and ANQGSEA. Trimming stripped 6 bases from V and 0 bases from J, with 17 bases between. CDR3 length equals 15 residues.

The sample holds many counts of this clonotype. The chain carries TRBV10-3 and TRBJ2-1; 12 positions match TRBD2. Germline values: CDR1 ENHRY, CDR2 SYGVKD. V lost 4 bases, J lost 9 bases, and 7 bases stayed unmatched. CDR3 size: 15 residues. In DNA, the CDR3 is TGTGCCATCAGTGCGTCTAGCGGGAGGGGAAGTGAGCAGTTCTTC. Its translation is CAISASSGRGSEQFF.

The sample holds many counts of this clonotype. The junction departs from germline at one end; a sequencing error may be responsible. CDR3 sequence reads: CASREARGAMGYTF. In DNA form, the CDR3 reads TGTGCCAGCAGAGAAGCGCGGGGGGCGATGGGCTACACCTTC. V usage is TRBV6-1 and J usage is TRBJ1-2; a possible D gene is TRBD1 (6 bases). Germline V CDR1 and CDR2: MNHNS, SASEGT. This CDR3 comprises 14 residues.

This clonotype has at least ten counts. This chain connects TRBV2 to TRBJ1-1; 8 bases map to TRBD1. The CDR3 totals 13 residues. V trimming: 8 bases; J trimming: 5 bases; junction bases outside the gene matches: 7. Germline-derived CDR1 and CDR2 are SNHLY and FYNNEI. CDR3 DNA: TGTGCCAGCCTAACGGACAGGGATACTGAAGCTTTCTTT. This codes for CASLTDRDTEAFF.

This clonotype was detected ten times or more. The genes are TRBV6-6 and TRBJ2-5; no reliable D call. V gave up 2 bases and J gave up 4 bases, with 20 bases separating them. This CDR3 contains 17 residues. The germline CDR1 and CDR2 sequences are MNHNY and SVGAGI (reference sequence). CDR3: CASSYLDFPRGGETQYF. The CDR3 bases are TGTGCCAGCAGTTACCTCGATTTCCCCAGAGGTGGAGAGACCCAGTACTTC.

The genes are TRBV2 and TRBJ2-7; 14 nucleotides agree with TRBD2. This CDR3 has 14 residues. Germline-derived CDR1 and CDR2 are SNHLY and FYNNEI. Trimming cost V 4 bases and J 12 bases; bases outside gene matches: 8. The CDR3 region is CASSVGTSGRIAYF. The CDR3 nucleotides read TGTGCCAGCAGTGTCGGGACTAGCGGGAGAATAGCGTACTTC.

In this sample, this clonotype turned up many times. The CDR3 reads CASSVGSGRAYEQFF. CDR3 DNA sequence: TGCGCCAGCAGTGTGGGTAGCGGGAGGGCCTATGAGCAGTTCTTC. This chain uses TRBV10-2 with TRBJ2-1; TRBD2 agrees at 11 bases. With V trimmed by 4 bases and J by 8 bases, 7 bases remained unmatched. Germline V CDR1 and CDR2: WSHSY, SAAADI. The CDR3 is made up of 15 amino acids.

This clonotype was seen many times. The rearrangement uses TRBV24-1 and TRBJ2-1; D not certain. Germline V gene sequence: CDR1 KGHDR, CDR2 SFDVKD. The CDR3 length is 15 residues. The V end lost 4 bases, the J end lost 7 bases, and 16 bases lay between the germline ends. DNA for the CDR3: TGTGCCACCAGTGACCTTAAGGCAGGCCGAAATGAGCAGTTCTTC. Its protein product is CATSDLKAGRNEQFF.

To note about this clonotype: This likely stems from a read error, as it lies one base from a far larger clone. The CDR3 region is CSVGLSYEQFF. For the CDR3, the DNA is TGCAGCGTGGGTCTCTCCTACGAGCAGTTCTTC. The chain links TRBV29-1 to TRBJ2-1, with no clear D. Trimming removed 6 bases at V and 10 bases at J, with 13 bases between. The CDR3 length is 11 residues. Germline CDR1 is SQVTM and CDR2 is ANQGSEA.